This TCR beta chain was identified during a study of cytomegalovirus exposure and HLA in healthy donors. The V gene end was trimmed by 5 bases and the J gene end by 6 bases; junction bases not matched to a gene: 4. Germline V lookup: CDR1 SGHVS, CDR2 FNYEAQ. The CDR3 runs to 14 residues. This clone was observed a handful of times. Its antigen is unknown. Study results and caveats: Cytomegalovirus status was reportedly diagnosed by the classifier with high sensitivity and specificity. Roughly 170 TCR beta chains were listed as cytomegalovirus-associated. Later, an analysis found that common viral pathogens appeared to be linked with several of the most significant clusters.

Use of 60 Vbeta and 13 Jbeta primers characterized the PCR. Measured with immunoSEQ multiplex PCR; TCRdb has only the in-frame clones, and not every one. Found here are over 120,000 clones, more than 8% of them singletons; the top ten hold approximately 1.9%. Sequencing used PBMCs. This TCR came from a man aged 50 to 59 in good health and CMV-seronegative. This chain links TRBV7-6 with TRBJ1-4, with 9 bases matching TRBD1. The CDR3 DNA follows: TGTGCCAGCAGCCGGGACAGGGCGGATGAAAAACTGTTTTTT. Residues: CASSRDRADEKLFF.